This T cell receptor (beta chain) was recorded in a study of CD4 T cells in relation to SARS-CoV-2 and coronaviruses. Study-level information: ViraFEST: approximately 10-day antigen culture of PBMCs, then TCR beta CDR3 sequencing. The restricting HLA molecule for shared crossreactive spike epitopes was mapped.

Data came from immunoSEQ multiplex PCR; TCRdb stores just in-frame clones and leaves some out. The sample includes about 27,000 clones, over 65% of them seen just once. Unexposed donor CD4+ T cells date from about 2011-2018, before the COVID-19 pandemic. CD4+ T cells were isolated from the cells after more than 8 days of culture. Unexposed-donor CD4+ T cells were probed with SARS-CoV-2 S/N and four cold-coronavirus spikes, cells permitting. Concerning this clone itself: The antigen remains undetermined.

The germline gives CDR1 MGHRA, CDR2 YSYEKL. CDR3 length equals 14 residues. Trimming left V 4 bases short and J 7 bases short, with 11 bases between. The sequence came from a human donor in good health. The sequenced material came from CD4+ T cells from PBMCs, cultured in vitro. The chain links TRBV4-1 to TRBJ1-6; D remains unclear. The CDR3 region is CASSPPVLNSPLHF. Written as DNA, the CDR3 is TGCGCCAGCAGCCCCCCTGTACTAAATTCACCCCTCCACTTT.